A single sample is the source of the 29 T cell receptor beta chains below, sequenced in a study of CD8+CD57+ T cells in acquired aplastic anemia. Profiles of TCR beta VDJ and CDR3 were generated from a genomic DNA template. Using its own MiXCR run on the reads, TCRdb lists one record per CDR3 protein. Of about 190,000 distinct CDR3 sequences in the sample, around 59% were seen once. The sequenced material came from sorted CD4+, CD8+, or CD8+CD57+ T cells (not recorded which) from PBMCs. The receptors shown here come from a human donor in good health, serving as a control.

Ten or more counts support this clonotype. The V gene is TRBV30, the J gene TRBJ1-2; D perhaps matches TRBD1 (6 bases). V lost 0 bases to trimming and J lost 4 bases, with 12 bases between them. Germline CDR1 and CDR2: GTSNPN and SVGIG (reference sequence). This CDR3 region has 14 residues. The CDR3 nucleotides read TGTGCCTGGAGTGTACAGGGACATGTCTATGGCTACACCTTC. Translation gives CAWSVQGHVYGYTF. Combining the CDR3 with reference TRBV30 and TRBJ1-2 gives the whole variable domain SQTIHQWPATLVQPVGSPLSLECTVEGTSNPNLYWYRQAAGRGLQLLFYSVGIGQISSEVPQNLSASRPQDRQFILSSKKLLLSDSGFYLCAWSVQGHVYGYTFGSGTRLTVV.

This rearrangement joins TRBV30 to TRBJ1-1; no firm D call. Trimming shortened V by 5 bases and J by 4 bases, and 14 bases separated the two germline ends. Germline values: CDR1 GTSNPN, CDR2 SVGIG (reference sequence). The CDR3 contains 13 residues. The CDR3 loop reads CAWGLAGGTEAFF. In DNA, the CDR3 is TGTGCCTGGGGGTTGGCAGGAGGCACTGAAGCTTTCTTT. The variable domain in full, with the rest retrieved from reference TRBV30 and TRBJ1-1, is SQTIHQWPATLVQPVGSPLSLECTVEGTSNPNLYWYRQAAGRGLQLLFYSVGIGQISSEVPQNLSASRPQDRQFILSSKKLLLSDSGFYLCAWGLAGGTEAFFGQGTRLTVV.

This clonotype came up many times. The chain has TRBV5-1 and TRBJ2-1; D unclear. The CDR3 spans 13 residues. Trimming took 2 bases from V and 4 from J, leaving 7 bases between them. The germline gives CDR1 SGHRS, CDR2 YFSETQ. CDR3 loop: CASSFTRYNEQFF. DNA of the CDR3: TGCGCCAGCAGCTTTACCCGGTACAATGAGCAGTTCTTC.

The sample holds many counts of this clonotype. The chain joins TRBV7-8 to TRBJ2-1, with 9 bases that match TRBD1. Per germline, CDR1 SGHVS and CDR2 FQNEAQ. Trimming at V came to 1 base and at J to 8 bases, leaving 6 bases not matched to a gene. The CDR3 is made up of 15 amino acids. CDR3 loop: CASSLGGQGIDEQFF. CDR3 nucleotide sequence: TGTGCCAGCAGCTTAGGGGGACAGGGCATCGATGAGCAGTTCTTC.

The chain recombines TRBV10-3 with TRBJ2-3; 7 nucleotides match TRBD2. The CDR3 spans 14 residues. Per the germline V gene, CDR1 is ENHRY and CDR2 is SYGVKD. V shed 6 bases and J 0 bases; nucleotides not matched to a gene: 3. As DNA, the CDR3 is TGTGCCATCAGAGAGGGACTAAGCACAGATACGCAGTATTTT. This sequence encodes CAIREGLSTDTQYF.

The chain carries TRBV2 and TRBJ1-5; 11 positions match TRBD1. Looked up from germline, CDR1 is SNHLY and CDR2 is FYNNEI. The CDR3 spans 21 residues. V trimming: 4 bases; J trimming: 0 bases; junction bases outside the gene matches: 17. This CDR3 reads CASSGDRGNSPIRASNQPQHF. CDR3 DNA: TGTGCCAGCAGTGGGGACAGGGGGAATTCACCAATCCGAGCTAGCAATCAGCCCCAGCATTTT. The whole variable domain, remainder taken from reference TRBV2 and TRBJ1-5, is EPEVTQTPSHQVTQMGQEVILRCVPISNHLYFYWYRQILGQKVEFLVSFYNNEISEKSEIFDDQFSVERPDGSNFTLKIRSTKLEDSAMYFCASSGDRGNSPIRASNQPQHFGDGTRLSIL.

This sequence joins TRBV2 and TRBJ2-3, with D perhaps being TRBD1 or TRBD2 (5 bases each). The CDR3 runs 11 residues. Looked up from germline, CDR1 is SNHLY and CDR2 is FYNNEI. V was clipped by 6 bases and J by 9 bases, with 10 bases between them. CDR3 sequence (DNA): TGTGCCAGCAGGGGGGATGAGACGCAGTATTTT. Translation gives CASRGDETQYF.

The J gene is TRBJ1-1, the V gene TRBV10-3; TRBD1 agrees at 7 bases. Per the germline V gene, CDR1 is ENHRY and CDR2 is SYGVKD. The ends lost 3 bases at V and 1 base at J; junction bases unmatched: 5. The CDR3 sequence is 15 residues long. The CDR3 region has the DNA TGTGCCATCAGTGAACAGGGGAACCAGAACACTGAAGCTTTCTTT. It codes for CAISEQGNQNTEAFF.

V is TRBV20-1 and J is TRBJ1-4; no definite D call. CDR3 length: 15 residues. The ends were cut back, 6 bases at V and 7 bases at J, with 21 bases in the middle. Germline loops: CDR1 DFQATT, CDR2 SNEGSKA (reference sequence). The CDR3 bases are TGCAGTGCCCACCCCGTCAAGAGTGTGGGTGAAAAACTGTTTTTT. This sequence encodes CSAHPVKSVGEKLFF.

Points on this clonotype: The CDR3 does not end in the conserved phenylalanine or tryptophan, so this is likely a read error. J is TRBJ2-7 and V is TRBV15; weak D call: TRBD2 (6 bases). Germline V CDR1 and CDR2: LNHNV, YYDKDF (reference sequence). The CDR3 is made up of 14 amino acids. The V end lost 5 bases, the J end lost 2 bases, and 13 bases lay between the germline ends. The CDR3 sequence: CATSWDLLPYEQYL. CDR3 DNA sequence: TGTGCCACCAGCTGGGACTTACTACCCTACGAGCAGTACCTC.

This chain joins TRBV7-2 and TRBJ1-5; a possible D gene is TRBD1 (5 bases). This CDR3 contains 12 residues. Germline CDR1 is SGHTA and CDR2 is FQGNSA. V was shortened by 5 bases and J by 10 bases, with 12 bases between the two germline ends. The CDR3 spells CASSLLGGPQHF. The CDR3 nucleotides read TGTGCCAGCAGCCTTTTGGGGGGTCCCCAGCATTTT.

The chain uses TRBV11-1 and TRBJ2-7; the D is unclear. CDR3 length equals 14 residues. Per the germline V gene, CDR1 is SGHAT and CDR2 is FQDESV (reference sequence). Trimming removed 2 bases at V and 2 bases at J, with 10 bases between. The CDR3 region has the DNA TGTGCCAGCAGCTTACCCAATCAACCCTACGAGCAGTACTTC. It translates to CASSLPNQPYEQYF.

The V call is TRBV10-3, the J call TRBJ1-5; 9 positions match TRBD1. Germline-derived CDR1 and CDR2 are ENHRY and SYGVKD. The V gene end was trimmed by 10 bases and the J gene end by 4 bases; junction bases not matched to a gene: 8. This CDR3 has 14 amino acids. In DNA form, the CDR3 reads TGTGCCACCAGGGACAGGGTTGGAAATCAGCCCCAGCATTTT. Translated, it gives CATRDRVGNQPQHF.

The CDR3 region has the DNA TGTGCCACCAGTCAAGGGTCAGGAGGGGCCAACGTCCTGACTTTC. Protein: CATSQGSGGANVLTF. The gene calls are TRBV24-1 and TRBJ2-6, with unresolved D. Germline V lookup: CDR1 KGHDR, CDR2 SFDVKD. The ends were cut back, 6 bases at V and 4 bases at J, with 12 bases in the middle. This CDR3 has 15 amino acids.

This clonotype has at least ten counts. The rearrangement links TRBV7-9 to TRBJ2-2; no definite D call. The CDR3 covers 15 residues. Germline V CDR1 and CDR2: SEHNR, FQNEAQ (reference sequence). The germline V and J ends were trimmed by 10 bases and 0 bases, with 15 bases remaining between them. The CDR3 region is CATQLDGANTGELFF. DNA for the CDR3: TGTGCCACCCAATTGGACGGCGCGAACACCGGGGAGCTGTTTTTT.

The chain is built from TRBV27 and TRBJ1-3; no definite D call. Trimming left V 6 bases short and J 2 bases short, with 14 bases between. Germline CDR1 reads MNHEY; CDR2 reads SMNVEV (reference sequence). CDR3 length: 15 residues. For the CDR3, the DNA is TGTGCCAGCAGCCAAGGGCCCCTTACTGGAAACACCATATATTTT. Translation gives CASSQGPLTGNTIYF.

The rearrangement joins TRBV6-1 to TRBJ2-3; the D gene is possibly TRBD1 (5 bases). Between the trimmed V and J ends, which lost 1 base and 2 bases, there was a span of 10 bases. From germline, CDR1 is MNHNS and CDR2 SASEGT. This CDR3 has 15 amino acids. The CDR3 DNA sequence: TGTGCCAGCAGTGAAGGGCAGGGATACACAGATACGCAGTATTTT. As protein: CASSEGQGYTDTQYF.

In DNA form, the CDR3 reads TGCAGCGTCGTCCGGACAGGAATTACATCTGAAGCTTTCTTT. It yields the protein CSVVRTGITSEAFF. The chain joins TRBV29-1 to TRBJ1-1, with 7 nucleotides matching TRBD1. The germline V gene encodes CDR1 SQVTM and CDR2 ANQGSEA. This CDR3 spans 14 amino acids. Unmatched junction bases numbered 13, after V lost 6 bases and J lost 6 bases.

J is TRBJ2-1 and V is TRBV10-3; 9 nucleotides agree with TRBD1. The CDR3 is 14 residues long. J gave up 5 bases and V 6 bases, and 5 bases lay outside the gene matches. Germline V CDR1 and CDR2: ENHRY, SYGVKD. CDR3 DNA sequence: TGTGCCATCAGGCCCGGGACAGGGAACAATGAGCAGTTCTTC. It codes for CAIRPGTGNNEQFF.

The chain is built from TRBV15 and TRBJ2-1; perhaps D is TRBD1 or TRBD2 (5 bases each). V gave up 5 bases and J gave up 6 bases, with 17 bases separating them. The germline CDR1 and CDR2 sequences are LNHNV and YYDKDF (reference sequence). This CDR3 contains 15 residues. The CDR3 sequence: CATSLGTEASNEQFF. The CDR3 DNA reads TGTGCCACCAGCTTGGGGACGGAGGCTTCCAATGAGCAGTTCTTC.

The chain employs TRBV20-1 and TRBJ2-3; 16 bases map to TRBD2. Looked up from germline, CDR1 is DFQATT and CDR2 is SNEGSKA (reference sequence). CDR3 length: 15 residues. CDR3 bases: TGCAGGGGACTAGCGGGGGGGGTGGGAGCGGATACGCAGTATTTT. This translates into CRGLAGGVGADTQYF.

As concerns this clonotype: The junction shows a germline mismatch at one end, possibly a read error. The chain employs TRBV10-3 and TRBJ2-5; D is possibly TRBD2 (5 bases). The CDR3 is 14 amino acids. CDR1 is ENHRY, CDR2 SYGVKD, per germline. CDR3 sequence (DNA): TGTGCCATCGGTGAGGGTCCGAAACAAGAGACCCAGTACTTC. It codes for CAIGEGPKQETQYF.

CDR3 sequence reads: CASSVGTGVNEKLFF. For the CDR3, the DNA is TGTGCCAGCAGCGTAGGGACAGGAGTTAATGAAAAACTGTTTTTT. The chain carries TRBV9 and TRBJ1-4; 7 bases fit TRBD1. In germline, CDR1 is SGDLS, CDR2 YYNGEE. The V gene end was trimmed by 0 bases and the J gene end by 4 bases; junction bases not matched to a gene: 3. This CDR3 comprises 15 residues.

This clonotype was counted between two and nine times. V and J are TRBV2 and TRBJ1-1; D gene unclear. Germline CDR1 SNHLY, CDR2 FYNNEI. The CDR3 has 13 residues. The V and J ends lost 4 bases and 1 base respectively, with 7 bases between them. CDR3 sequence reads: CASSGPGNTEAFF. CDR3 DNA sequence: TGTGCCAGCAGTGGCCCAGGGAACACTGAAGCTTTCTTT.

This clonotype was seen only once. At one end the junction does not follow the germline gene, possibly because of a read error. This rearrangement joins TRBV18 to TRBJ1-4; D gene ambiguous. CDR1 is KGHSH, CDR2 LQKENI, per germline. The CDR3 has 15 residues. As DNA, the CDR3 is TGTGCCAGCTCACCACAGTCCTCAACTAATGAAGAACTGTTTTTT. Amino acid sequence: CASSPQSSTNEELFF.

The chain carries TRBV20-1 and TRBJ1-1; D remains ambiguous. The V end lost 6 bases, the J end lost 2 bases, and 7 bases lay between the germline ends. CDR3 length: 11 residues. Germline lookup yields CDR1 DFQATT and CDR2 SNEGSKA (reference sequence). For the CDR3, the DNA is TGCAGTGCGATGAAAAACACTGAAGCTTTCTTT. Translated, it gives CSAMKNTEAFF.

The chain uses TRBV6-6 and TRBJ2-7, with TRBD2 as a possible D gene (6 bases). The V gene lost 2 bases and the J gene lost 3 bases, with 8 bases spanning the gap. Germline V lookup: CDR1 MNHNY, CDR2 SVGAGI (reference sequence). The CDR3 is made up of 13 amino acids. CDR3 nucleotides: TGTGCCAGCAGTTACGACGGGAGCTACGAGCAGTACTTC. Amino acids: CASSYDGSYEQYF.

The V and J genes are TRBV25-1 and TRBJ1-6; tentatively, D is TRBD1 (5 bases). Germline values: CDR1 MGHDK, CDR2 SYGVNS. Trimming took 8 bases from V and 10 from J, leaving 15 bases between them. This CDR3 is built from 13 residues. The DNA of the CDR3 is TGTGCCAGCCAGGGCCACTTCGGCTCACCCCTCCACTTT. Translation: CASQGHFGSPLHF.

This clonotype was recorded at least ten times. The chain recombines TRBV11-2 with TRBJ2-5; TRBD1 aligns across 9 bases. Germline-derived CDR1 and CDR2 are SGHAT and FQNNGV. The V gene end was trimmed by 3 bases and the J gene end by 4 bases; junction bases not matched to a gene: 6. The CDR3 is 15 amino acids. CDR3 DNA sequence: TGTGCCAGCAGCTTCCGACAGGGGGGGGGAGAGACCCAGTACTTC. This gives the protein CASSFRQGGGETQYF.